Below, 22 T cell receptor beta chains from the same sample are listed, as sequenced in a study of Graves' ophthalmopathy and Graves' hyperthyroidism. Amplification of the TCR beta CDR3 regions used RNA transcripts (as template). HTBI-primed first-round RT-PCR preceded second-round multiplex PCR. TCRdb called the multiplex PCR reads again in MiXCR, with one record for every CDR3 protein. The sample carries approximately 160,000 distinct CDR3 sequences, around two fifths recorded once. Material for sequencing was peripheral blood. All receptors derive from a woman aged 40 to 49 with Graves' ophthalmopathy.

The sample holds many counts of this clonotype. DNA for the CDR3: TGCGCCAGCAGCTTGGGACTAGCGGGAGGGAACTACGAGCAGTACTTC. This codes for CASSLGLAGGNYEQYF. The chain carries TRBV5-1 and TRBJ2-7; 14 bases map to TRBD2. The CDR3 extends over 16 amino acids. After removal of 0 bases from V and 3 bases from J, the junction contained 2 bases not matched to a gene. CDR1 and CDR2 from the germline V gene are SGHRS and YFSETQ.

The chain couples TRBV6-2 or TRBV6-3 to TRBJ1-1, with TRBD1 as a possible D gene (5 bases). This CDR3 region has 18 residues. Germline V gene sequence: CDR1 MNHEY, CDR2 SVGEGT. Trimming cost V 4 bases and J 4 bases, with 25 bases left between them. Here the CDR3 DNA reads TGTGCCAGCAGTTCCCATAAACCCAATACGGGGGGAGGCACTGAAGCTTTCTTT. Translation: CASSSHKPNTGGGTEAFF.

This clonotype was seen many times. This sequence joins TRBV6-1 and TRBJ1-1, with 7 bases fitting TRBD1. The CDR3 runs 14 residues. Per the germline V gene, CDR1 is MNHNS and CDR2 is SASEGT. With V trimmed by 7 bases and J by 10 bases, 15 bases remained unmatched. The CDR3 protein is CASTPGEGGGSAFF. CDR3 coding DNA: TGTGCCAGCACCCCAGGGGAGGGAGGGGGCTCAGCTTTCTTT.

The rearrangement joins TRBV2 to TRBJ2-7; D is unclear. V lost 1 base and J lost 6, with 10 bases in between. Germline loops: CDR1 SNHLY, CDR2 FYNNEI. The CDR3 runs 13 residues. The CDR3 spells CASSEGPRGEQYF. In DNA form, the CDR3 reads TGTGCCAGCAGTGAAGGGCCGCGCGGCGAGCAGTACTTC.

This clonotype was recorded once. The chain has TRBV6-2 or TRBV6-3 and TRBJ2-7; D may be TRBD1 (6 bases). Looked up from germline, CDR1 is MNHEY and CDR2 is SVGEGT. V was pared by 7 bases and J by 10 bases, with 20 bases between. CDR3 length: 13 residues. The CDR3 DNA follows: TGTGCCAGCACCGAACTCCGGGACACCCGTCAGTACTTC. This gives the protein CASTELRDTRQYF.

This sequence joins TRBV6-5 and TRBJ1-1, with 8 bases aligning to TRBD1. With V trimmed by 1 base and J by 6 bases, 7 bases remained unmatched. Per the germline V gene, CDR1 is MNHEY and CDR2 is SVGAGI. This CDR3 comprises 15 residues. The CDR3 here is CASSYLAGGYPEAFF. The CDR3 DNA reads as TGTGCCAGCAGTTACTTGGCAGGGGGCTACCCTGAAGCTTTCTTT.

The V call is TRBV6-5, the J call TRBJ1-2, with TRBD1 matching over 7 bases. Trimming removed 0 bases from V and 2 bases from J; junction bases left unmatched: 0. CDR1 is MNHEY, CDR2 SVGAGI, per germline. This CDR3 is built from 14 residues. The CDR3 DNA is TGTGCCAGCAGTTACTCGGGACAGAACTATGGCTACACCTTC. Its protein product is CASSYSGQNYGYTF.

This clonotype came up many times. The chain recombines TRBV2 with TRBJ1-1, with TRBD1 matching 8 bases. This CDR3 has 14 amino acids. CDR1 is SNHLY and CDR2 is FYNNEI in the germline V gene. The V and J ends lost 4 bases and 4 bases, in that order; junction bases with no gene match: 5. The CDR3 sequence: CASSGTGRTTEAFF. CDR3 sequence (DNA): TGTGCCAGCAGTGGGACAGGGAGGACCACTGAAGCTTTCTTT.

The table lists this clonotype with many counts. The chain employs TRBV4-2 and TRBJ2-2; 8 bases line up with TRBD1. The ends lost 0 bases at V and 6 bases at J; junction bases unmatched: 3. This CDR3 contains 15 residues. Per germline, CDR1 LGHNA and CDR2 YNFKEQ. The chain's CDR3 is CASSQETGASGELFF. The DNA of the CDR3 is TGTGCCAGCAGCCAAGAGACAGGGGCTTCCGGGGAGCTGTTTTTT.

The genes are TRBV7-2 and TRBJ2-2; TRBD2 agrees at 16 bases. V shed 6 bases, J shed 4 bases, and the junction held 14 bases outside the gene matches. The CDR3 is 20 residues long. Germline CDR1 and CDR2: SGHTA and FQGNSA. The CDR3 here is CASSPGTSGRVPDRTGELFF. CDR3 DNA: TGTGCCAGCAGTCCGGGGACTAGCGGGAGGGTTCCTGACCGCACCGGGGAGCTGTTTTTT.

This clonotype was counted ten times or more. The chain recombines TRBV7-8 with TRBJ1-6, with D perhaps TRBD1 (5 bases). From germline, CDR1 is SGHVS and CDR2 FQNEAQ. Trimming took off 3 bases at V and 8 bases at J, with 8 bases between the two ends. This CDR3 is 13 amino acids long. The CDR3 DNA follows: TGTGCCAGCAGCTTCGTGGGGGATTCACCCCTCCACTTT. Residues: CASSFVGDSPLHF. The whole variable domain, remainder taken from reference TRBV7-8 and TRBJ1-6, is GAGVSQSPRYKVAKRGQDVALRCDPISGHVSLFWYQQALGQGPEFLTYFQNEAQLDKSGLPSDRFFAERPEGSVSTLKIQRTQQEDSAVYLCASSFVGDSPLHFGNGTRLTVT.

The chain links TRBV2 to TRBJ2-5; 10 bases agree with TRBD2. The CDR3 totals 14 residues. V was pared by 11 bases and J by 5 bases, with 11 bases of the junction left unmatched. From germline, CDR1 is SNHLY and CDR2 FYNNEI. CDR3 nucleotides: TGTGCCTCGCATTTAGCGGGAGGAGTGGAGACCCAGTACTTC. Translation: CASHLAGGVETQYF. The entire variable domain, with the rest obtained from reference TRBV2 and TRBJ2-5, is as follows: EPEVTQTPSHQVTQMGQEVILRCVPISNHLYFYWYRQILGQKVEFLVSFYNNEISEKSEIFDDQFSVERPDGSNFTLKIRSTKLEDSAMYFCASHLAGGVETQYFGPGTRLLVL.

This clonotype has ten or more counts. This chain uses TRBV7-9 with TRBJ1-2, with 8 bases matching TRBD1. Germline assignment: CDR1 SEHNR and CDR2 FQNEAQ (reference sequence). The CDR3 totals 13 residues. Trimming removed 1 base from V and 6 bases from J; junction bases left unmatched: 1. CDR3 nucleotides: TGTGCCAGCAGCTTAGTACAGGGGGATGGCTACACCTTC. It translates to CASSLVQGDGYTF.

Many counts were recorded for this clonotype. The chain couples TRBV7-2 to TRBJ2-2, with TRBD1 matching over 8 bases. This CDR3 region has 15 residues. Germline trimming cut 5 bases from V and 5 bases from J; bases unmatched to any gene: 7. Germline CDR1 and CDR2: SGHTA and FQGNSA. DNA for the CDR3: TGTGCCAGCAGCCCGGACAGGGTGGGGACCGGGGAGCTGTTTTTT. As protein: CASSPDRVGTGELFF.

This clonotype appeared many times. This sequence joins TRBV6-2 or TRBV6-3 and TRBJ2-2; D is perhaps TRBD1 (5 bases). The CDR3 runs to 19 residues. The germline gives CDR1 MNHEY, CDR2 SVGEGT. V was cut by 0 bases and J by 2 bases, with 19 bases left in between. CDR3 in DNA: TGTGCCAGCAGTTACTCGTACTCGCCGCAGACAGCCAACACCGGGGAGCTGTTTTTT. Its translation is CASSYSYSPQTANTGELFF.

This chain links TRBV20-1 with TRBJ1-1; D ambiguous. The CDR3 has 14 residues. Trimming pared 5 bases from V and 0 bases from J, leaving 13 bases between. Germline V gene data show CDR1 as DFQATT and CDR2 as SNEGSKA (reference sequence). The CDR3 region is CSAPNWPVNTEAFF. The CDR3 DNA reads as TGCAGTGCTCCCAATTGGCCGGTGAACACTGAAGCTTTCTTT.

J is TRBJ1-2 and V is TRBV28; possibly TRBD1 for D (5 bases). CDR3 length equals 15 residues. Between the trimmed V and J ends, which lost 5 bases and 4 bases, there was a span of 17 bases. Germline V gene sequence: CDR1 MDHEN, CDR2 SYDVKM. The CDR3 protein is CASSAKTGGSYGYTF. As DNA, the CDR3 is TGTGCCAGCAGTGCTAAGACCGGGGGTTCCTATGGCTACACCTTC.

The sample holds one count of this clonotype. This rearrangement joins TRBV30 to TRBJ2-2; D possibly corresponds to TRBD1 (5 bases). This CDR3 region has 14 residues. Trimming left V 0 bases short and J 5 bases short, with 10 bases between. CDR1 is GTSNPN and CDR2 is SVGIG in the germline V gene (reference sequence). DNA for the CDR3: TGTGCCTGGAGTGTAGCCAGGGTAACCGGGGAGCTGTTTTTT. Its protein product is CAWSVARVTGELFF.

The chain has TRBV27 and TRBJ1-5; D not resolved. CDR1 is MNHEY and CDR2 is SMNVEV in the germline V gene (reference sequence). CDR3 length equals 13 residues. V dropped 5 bases and J dropped 5 bases, with 10 bases sitting between them. For the CDR3, the DNA is TGTGCCAGCAGTGGGCAGGCCTATCAGCCCCAGCATTTT. This encodes CASSGQAYQPQHF.

This clonotype has a handful of counts. This chain connects TRBV6-1 to TRBJ2-7; D gene uncertain. Trimming cost V 1 base and J 1 base, with 11 bases left between them. Germline CDR1 reads MNHNS; CDR2 reads SASEGT. This CDR3 contains 15 residues. DNA of the CDR3: TGTGCCAGCAGTGAAGATGGATCATCATCCTACGAGCAGTACTTC. It translates to CASSEDGSSSYEQYF.

The chain recombines TRBV20-1 with TRBJ2-7; 8 bases agree with TRBD1. V dropped 7 bases and J dropped 5; count of bases not matched to a gene: 4. The CDR3 is 11 amino acids. CDR1 and CDR2 (germline): DFQATT, SNEGSKA (reference sequence). The CDR3 DNA follows: TGCAGTGGGGGACAGGTCGACGAGCAGTACTTC. Translated: CSGGQVDEQYF.

This clonotype was recorded many times. The chain uses TRBV2 and TRBJ1-5, with TRBD1 matching 10 bases. Germline assignment: CDR1 SNHLY and CDR2 FYNNEI. V was clipped by 4 bases and J by 6 bases; unmatched bases: 3. The CDR3 is 14 amino acids. The CDR3 DNA sequence: TGTGCCAGCAGTGCCGGGACAGGGGTTCAGCCCCAGCATTTT. Translating it yields CASSAGTGVQPQHF.